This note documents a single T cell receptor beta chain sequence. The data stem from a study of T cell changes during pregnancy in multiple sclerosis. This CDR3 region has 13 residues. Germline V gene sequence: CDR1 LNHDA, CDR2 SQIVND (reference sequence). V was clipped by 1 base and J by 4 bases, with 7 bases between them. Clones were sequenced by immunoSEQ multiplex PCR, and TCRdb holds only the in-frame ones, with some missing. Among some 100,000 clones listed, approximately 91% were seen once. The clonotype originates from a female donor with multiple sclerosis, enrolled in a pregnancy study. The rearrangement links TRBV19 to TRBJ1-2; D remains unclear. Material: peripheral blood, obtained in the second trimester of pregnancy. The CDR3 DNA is TGTGCCAGTAGTATAGGAGGGTCCTATGGCTACACCTTC. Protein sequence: CASSIGGSYGYTF.